The present entry profiles one TCR beta chain with its context. In the source study's methods: Reference gene primer amplification in the assay estimated nucleated cell counts. Libraries were prepared by immunoSEQ multiplex PCR; TCRdb keeps only in-frame clonotypes and omits some of them. Clonal size and the V and J genes are those of that table, whereas D and trimming came from the DNA. Among about 270,000 clones listed, over 80% were seen once. These data are taken from a study of blood T cell repertoires in COVID-19. Trimming shortened V by 9 bases and J by 0 bases, and 11 bases separated the two germline ends. The germline gives CDR1 ENHRY, CDR2 SYGVKD. This CDR3 has 14 amino acids.

This sequence originates from a woman aged 25 to 45 with acute COVID-19. The sample taken for sequencing was PBMCs or T cells enriched from blood (not recorded which). This chain links TRBV10-3 with TRBJ1-4, with D maybe TRBD1 (6 bases). The CDR3 loop reads CAITHRATNEKLFF. CDR3 in DNA: TGTGCCATTACTCACAGGGCAACTAATGAAAAACTGTTTTTT.